The clone carrying this T cell receptor (beta chain) was observed many times. Its cognate antigen is unknown. This entry belongs to a study of early T cells in non-severe SARS-CoV-2 infection. Study summary: Sequencing of bulk RNA from unsorted whole blood was done, without chain pairing. Study-wide results and limits: VDJdb matching skewed toward anti-spike CD8 responses, missing private and CD4 specificities.

Unique molecular identifier tags were affixed to discrete cDNA molecules. TCRdb analysed the 5' RACE reads with MiXCR anew, one entry per CDR3 protein. The data contain roughly 46,000 distinct CDR3 sequences, more than 4.5% of them singletons. The CDR3 is made up of 14 amino acids. CDR1 and CDR2 from the germline V gene are SGHTA and FQGNSA. V was pared by 4 bases and J by 5 bases, with 12 bases between. The input for sequencing was whole blood, taken at baseline. The sequence derives from an adult who was a healthcare worker with PCR-confirmed SARS-CoV-2 infection or an uninfected control (not recorded which). The chain uses TRBV7-2 and TRBJ2-1, with a possible D match to TRBD1 (5 bases). The CDR3 is CASSYGATDNEQFF. The CDR3 DNA is TGTGCCAGCAGCTACGGAGCGACAGACAATGAGCAGTTCTTC.